The clone carrying this T cell receptor (beta chain) was picked up a small number of times. This CDR3 has 14 residues. V was trimmed by 8 bases and J by 1 base, leaving 11 bases between them. Per the germline V gene, CDR1 is SEHNR and CDR2 is FQNEAQ (reference sequence). The data belong to a study of early stage breast cancer tumors. Here immunoSEQ multiplex PCR was the method, and the copy in TCRdb shows in-frame clones only, minus some. The table lists roughly 30,000 clones, almost 75% of them singletons. The source is a person aged 40-50 years with breast cancer. The J gene is TRBJ2-2, the V gene TRBV7-9; the D is unclear. The sample consisted of blood. The DNA of the CDR3 is TGTGCCAGCGGGCGAGACCTGAACACCGGGGAGCTGTTTTTT. This translates into CASGRDLNTGELFF.